The 15 T cell receptor beta chains below come from one sample, sequenced in a study of persistence of HIV-infected CD4 T cells. This was the immunoSEQ version 4 assay in survey mode. Clones were sequenced by immunoSEQ multiplex PCR, and TCRdb holds only the in-frame ones, with some missing. The sample contains more than 35,000 clones, 80% of which appear only once. Lysates of CMV-infected fibroblasts at about 10 ug/mL stimulated these cells. CD40L/CD69 double-negative CD45RO-high memory CD4+ T cells were collected. The antigens for these receptors are not known. Sequences were derived from CD4+ T cells sorted from PBMCs after approximately 19-hour stimulation, sampled from a patient who received antiretroviral therapy. All receptors derive from an adult man with HIV who was CMV-seropositive.

The chain couples TRBV5-1 to TRBJ2-7; 11 positions match TRBD1. Germline V CDR1 and CDR2: SGHRS, YFSETQ. The CDR3 extends over 16 amino acids. V shed 7 bases and J 5 bases; nucleotides not matched to a gene: 14. In nucleotides, the CDR3 is TGCGCCAGCTCCTCGACCGCCGGGACAGGGGGGAACGAGCAGTACTTC. Its translation: CASSSTAGTGGNEQYF.

This clone has a handful of counts. The chain carries TRBV7-2 and TRBJ2-3; D is undetermined. Trimming left V 6 bases short and J 0 bases short, with 10 bases between. The CDR3 runs 14 residues. Looked up from germline, CDR1 is SGHTA and CDR2 is FQGNSA. CDR3 sequence (DNA): TGTGCCAGCAGAATTAGAATTAGCACAGATACGCAGTATTTT. Protein product: CASRIRISTDTQYF.

V and J are TRBV4-2 and TRBJ1-1; tentative D call: TRBD1 (6 bases). This CDR3 is 15 amino acids long. CDR1 is LGHNA, CDR2 YNFKEQ, per germline. Trimming left V 4 bases short and J 5 bases short, with 17 bases between. The CDR3 region is CASSPVSGRGTEAFF. The CDR3 coding sequence is TGTGCCAGCAGCCCCGTTTCAGGGAGGGGGACTGAAGCTTTCTTT.

This chain's CDR3 is CASSQGDREYNEQFF. CDR3 DNA: TGTGCCAGCAGCCAAGGGGACCGAGAATACAATGAGCAGTTCTTC. The genes are TRBV4-2 and TRBJ2-1; D tentatively reads TRBD1 or TRBD2 (5 bases each). The CDR3 runs to 15 residues. CDR1 LGHNA and CDR2 YNFKEQ come from the germline V gene. V was trimmed by 1 base and J by 4 bases, leaving 11 bases between them.

CDR3 protein: CASSVFSDTGELFF. As DNA, the CDR3 is TGTGCCAGCAGTGTATTTAGCGACACCGGGGAGCTGTTTTTT. The chain links TRBV6-4 to TRBJ2-2; D may be TRBD2 (5 bases). The V gene lost 4 bases and the J gene lost 3 bases, with 9 bases spanning the gap. CDR3 length equals 14 residues. Germline V gives CDR1 MRHNA, CDR2 SNTAGT.

The V gene is TRBV28, the J gene TRBJ2-2; D is possibly TRBD1 (5 bases). This CDR3 spans 12 amino acids. V lost 4 bases, J lost 14 bases, and 14 bases lay in between. Germline values: CDR1 MDHEN, CDR2 SYDVKM. CDR3 amino acids: CASSSTARRLFF. The CDR3 coding sequence is TGTGCCAGCAGTTCGACAGCCAGAAGACTGTTTTTT.

The rearrangement uses TRBV7-6 and TRBJ2-7, with TRBD1 identical over 9 bases. V was clipped by 6 bases and J by 0 bases; unmatched bases: 9. The germline V gene has CDR1 SGHVS and CDR2 FNYEAQ. The CDR3 contains 16 residues. The chain's CDR3 is CASSRAGTGSSYEQYF. The CDR3 region has the DNA TGTGCCAGCAGTCGAGCCGGGACAGGGAGCTCCTACGAGCAGTACTTC.

The CDR3: CASSVENEGAPLHF. DNA of the CDR3: TGTGCCAGCAGCGTAGAAAATGAAGGAGCACCCCTCCACTTT. This sequence joins TRBV9 and TRBJ1-6; D gene ambiguous. Germline values: CDR1 SGDLS, CDR2 YYNGEE. Deletions cut 0 bases from V and 11 bases from J, with 12 bases between. The CDR3 extends over 14 amino acids.

V and J are TRBV3-1 (or the pseudogene TRBV3-2) and TRBJ1-1, with D unresolved. V dropped 4 bases and J dropped 7 bases, with 13 bases sitting between them. Germline CDR1 LGHDT, CDR2 YNNKEL (reference sequence). CDR3 length equals 13 residues. The CDR3 here is CASSPGGFREAFF. The CDR3 DNA follows: TGTGCCAGCAGCCCCGGAGGATTCCGTGAAGCTTTCTTT.

This chain links TRBV5-5 with TRBJ2-7; 8 bases are shared with TRBD2. V shed 4 bases, J shed 0 bases, and the junction held 9 bases outside the gene matches. Germline CDR1 SGHKS, CDR2 YYEKEE (reference sequence). The CDR3 extends over 16 amino acids. The CDR3 nucleotides are TGTGCCAGCAGCCTCCTTAGCGGGGTGAGCTCCTACGAGCAGTACTTC. Protein product: CASSLLSGVSSYEQYF.

The chain is built from TRBV30 and TRBJ2-7; TRBD2 aligns across 9 bases. V shed 5 bases, J shed 4 bases, and the junction held 9 bases outside the gene matches. Germline CDR1 reads GTSNPN; CDR2 reads SVGIG (reference sequence). The CDR3 sequence is 14 residues long. CDR3 nucleotide sequence: TGTGCCTGGGAATCAAAAGCGGGGGGATACGAGCAGTACTTC. As protein: CAWESKAGGYEQYF.

This clone has just one count. V gene TRBV3-1 (or the pseudogene TRBV3-2) combines with J gene TRBJ2-1; TRBD1 is a possible D gene (5 bases). The CDR3 runs to 14 residues. Trimming shortened V by 1 base and J by 6 bases, and 10 bases separated the two germline ends. Germline V gene data show CDR1 as LGHDT and CDR2 as YNNKEL (reference sequence). CDR3 nucleotide sequence: TGTGCCAGCAGCCAAGCAGGGTTTCGCAATGAGCAGTTCTTC. Translated, it gives CASSQAGFRNEQFF.

The chain joins TRBV27 to TRBJ1-1, with D unclear. V lost 7 bases to trimming and J lost 2 bases, with 11 bases between them. The CDR3 runs 13 residues. CDR1 is MNHEY and CDR2 is SMNVEV in the germline V gene (reference sequence). The CDR3 sequence: CASKEVTNTEAFF. The CDR3 bases are TGTGCCAGCAAGGAGGTGACAAACACTGAAGCTTTCTTT.

The gene calls are TRBV27 and TRBJ2-3, with 7 bases identical to TRBD1. The length of the CDR3 is 16 residues. V lost 6 bases and J lost 0; bases outside the gene matches: 9. Germline loops: CDR1 MNHEY, CDR2 SMNVEV (reference sequence). Here the CDR3 reads CASRRGRSGSTDTQYF. In DNA, the CDR3 is TGTGCCAGCAGAAGGGGGCGGTCGGGGAGCACAGATACGCAGTATTTT.

The chain joins TRBV30 to TRBJ2-7, with TRBD1 matching over 10 bases. Trimming removed 3 bases from V and 5 bases from J; junction bases left unmatched: 4. The CDR3 sequence is 13 residues long. Germline V gene data show CDR1 as GTSNPN and CDR2 as SVGIG (reference sequence). CDR3 amino acids: CAWRGQGVNEQYF. In DNA, the CDR3 is TGTGCCTGGAGAGGACAGGGGGTAAACGAGCAGTACTTC.